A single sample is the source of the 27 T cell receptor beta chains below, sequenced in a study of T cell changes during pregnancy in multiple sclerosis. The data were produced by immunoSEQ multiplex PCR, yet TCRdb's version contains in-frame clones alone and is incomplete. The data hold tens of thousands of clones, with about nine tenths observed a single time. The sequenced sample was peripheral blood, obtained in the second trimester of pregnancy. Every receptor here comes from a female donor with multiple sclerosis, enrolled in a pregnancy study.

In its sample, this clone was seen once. CDR3 loop: CASSLRQGSTGELFF. CDR3 DNA: TGTGCCAGCAGCCTTAGACAGGGTAGCACCGGGGAGCTGTTTTTT. J is TRBJ2-2 and V is TRBV7-3; TRBD1 agrees at 7 bases. The CDR3 contains 15 residues. CDR1 is SGHTA and CDR2 is FQGTGA in the germline V gene. Germline trimming cut 5 bases from V and 4 bases from J; bases unmatched to any gene: 7.

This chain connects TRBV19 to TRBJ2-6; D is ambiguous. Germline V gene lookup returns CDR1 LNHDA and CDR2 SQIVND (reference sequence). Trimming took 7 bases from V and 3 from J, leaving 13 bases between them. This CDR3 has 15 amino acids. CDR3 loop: CASTLTQDGANVLTF. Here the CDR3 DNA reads TGTGCCAGTACCCTTACTCAAGATGGGGCCAACGTCCTGACTTTC.

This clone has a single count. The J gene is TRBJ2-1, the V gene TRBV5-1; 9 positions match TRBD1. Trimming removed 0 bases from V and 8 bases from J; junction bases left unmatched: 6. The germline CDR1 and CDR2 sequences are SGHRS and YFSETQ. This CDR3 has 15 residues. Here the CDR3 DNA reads TGCGCCAGCAGCTTGGATACAGGGGGCTGGGATGAGCAGTTCTTC. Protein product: CASSLDTGGWDEQFF. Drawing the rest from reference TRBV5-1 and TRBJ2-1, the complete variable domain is KAGVTQTPRYLIKTRGQQVTLSCSPISGHRSVSWYQQTPGQGLQFLFEYFSETQRNKGNFPGRFSGRQFSNSRSEMNVSTLELGDSALYLCASSLDTGGWDEQFFGPGTRLTVL.

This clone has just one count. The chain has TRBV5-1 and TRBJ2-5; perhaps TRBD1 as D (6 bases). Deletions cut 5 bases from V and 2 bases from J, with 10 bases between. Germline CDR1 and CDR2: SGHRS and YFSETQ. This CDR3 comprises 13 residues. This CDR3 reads CASSAQGQETQYF. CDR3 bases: TGCGCCAGCAGTGCCCAGGGGCAAGAGACCCAGTACTTC.

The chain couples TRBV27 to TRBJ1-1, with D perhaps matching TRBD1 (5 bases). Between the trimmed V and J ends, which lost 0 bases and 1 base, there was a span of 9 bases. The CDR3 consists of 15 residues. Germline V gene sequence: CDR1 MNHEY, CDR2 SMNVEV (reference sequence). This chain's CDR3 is CASSLSGTRNTEAFF. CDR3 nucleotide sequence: TGTGCCAGCAGTTTATCCGGGACTAGGAACACTGAAGCTTTCTTT.

The CDR3, as DNA: TGCGCCAGCAGCGAAGGGGCTGTCAATCAGCCCCAGCATTTT. Amino acids: CASSEGAVNQPQHF. V usage is TRBV5-1 and J usage is TRBJ1-5; possibly TRBD1 for D (5 bases). V was pared by 4 bases and J by 3 bases, with 11 bases between. This CDR3 has 14 residues. Germline-derived CDR1 and CDR2 are SGHRS and YFSETQ.

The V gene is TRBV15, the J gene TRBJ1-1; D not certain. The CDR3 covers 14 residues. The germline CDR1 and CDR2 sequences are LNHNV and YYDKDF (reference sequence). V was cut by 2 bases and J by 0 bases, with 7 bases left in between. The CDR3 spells CATSRLHVNTEAFF. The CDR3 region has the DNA TGTGCCACCAGCAGATTACACGTGAACACTGAAGCTTTCTTT.

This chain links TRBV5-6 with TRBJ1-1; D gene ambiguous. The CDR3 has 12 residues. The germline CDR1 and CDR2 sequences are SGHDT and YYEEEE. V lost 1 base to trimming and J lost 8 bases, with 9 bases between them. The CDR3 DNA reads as TGTGCCAGCAGCTTGTTGGAGGGAGAAGCTTTCTTT. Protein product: CASSLLEGEAFF.

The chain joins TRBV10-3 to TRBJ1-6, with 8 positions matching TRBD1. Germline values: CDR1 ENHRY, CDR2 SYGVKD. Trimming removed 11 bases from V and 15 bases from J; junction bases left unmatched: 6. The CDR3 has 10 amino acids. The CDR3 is CASGQGFLHF. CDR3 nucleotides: TGTGCCTCCGGACAGGGTTTCCTCCACTTT.

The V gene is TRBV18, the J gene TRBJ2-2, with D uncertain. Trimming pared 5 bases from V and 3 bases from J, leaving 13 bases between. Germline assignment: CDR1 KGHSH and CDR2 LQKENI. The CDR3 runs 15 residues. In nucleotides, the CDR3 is TGTGCCAGCTCATTGAACCCAGGCGACACCGGGGAGCTGTTTTTT. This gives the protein CASSLNPGDTGELFF.

This chain's CDR3 is CASSQDSRGSGNTIYF. The CDR3 DNA reads TGCGCCAGCAGCCAAGATAGCAGGGGCTCTGGAAACACCATATATTTT. The chain uses TRBV4-3 and TRBJ1-3, with D possibly matching TRBD1 (6 bases). This CDR3 has 16 amino acids. The germline gives CDR1 LGHNA, CDR2 YSLEER. Trimming left V 0 bases short and J 0 bases short, with 9 bases between.

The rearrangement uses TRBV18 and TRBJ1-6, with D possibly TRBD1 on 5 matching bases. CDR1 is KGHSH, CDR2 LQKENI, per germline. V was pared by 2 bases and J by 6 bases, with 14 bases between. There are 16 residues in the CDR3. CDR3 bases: TGTGCCAGCTCACCATTAGGGGCGCACGGTAATTCACCCCTCCACTTT. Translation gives CASSPLGAHGNSPLHF.

The CDR3 region has the DNA TGTGCCAGCAGCTTAGGATGGGACACTGACAATGAGCAGTTCTTC. Protein product: CASSLGWDTDNEQFF. This chain uses TRBV7-9 with TRBJ2-1; D might be TRBD1 (6 bases). There are 15 residues in the CDR3. Germline V gives CDR1 SEHNR, CDR2 FQNEAQ (reference sequence). Trimming shortened V by 1 base and J by 5 bases, and 12 bases separated the two germline ends.

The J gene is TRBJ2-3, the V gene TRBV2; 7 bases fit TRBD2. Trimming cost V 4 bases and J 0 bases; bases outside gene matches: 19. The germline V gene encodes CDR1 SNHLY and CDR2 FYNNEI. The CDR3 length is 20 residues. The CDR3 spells CASSVTTLWAGSGSTDTQYF. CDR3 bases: TGTGCCAGCAGTGTTACAACTTTGTGGGCCGGTAGCGGGAGCACAGATACGCAGTATTTT.

The CDR3 spells CASSQDRTGELFF. CDR3 sequence (DNA): TGCGCCAGCAGCCAAGATCGGACCGGGGAGCTGTTTTTT. The chain uses TRBV4-3 and TRBJ2-2; D not certain. The CDR3 extends over 13 amino acids. CDR1 and CDR2 from the germline V gene are LGHNA and YSLEER. V lost 0 bases to trimming and J lost 5 bases, with 4 bases between them.

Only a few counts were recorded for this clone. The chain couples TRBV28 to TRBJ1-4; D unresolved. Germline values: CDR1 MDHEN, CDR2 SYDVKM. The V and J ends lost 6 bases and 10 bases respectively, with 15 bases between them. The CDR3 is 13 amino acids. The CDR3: CASRYPNDGKLFF. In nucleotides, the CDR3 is TGTGCCAGCAGGTACCCTAATGATGGAAAACTGTTTTTT.

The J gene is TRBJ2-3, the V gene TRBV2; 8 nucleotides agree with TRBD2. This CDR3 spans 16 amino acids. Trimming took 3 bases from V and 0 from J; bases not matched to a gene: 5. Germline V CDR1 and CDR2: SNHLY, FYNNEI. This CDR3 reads CASSDRGGSSTDTQYF. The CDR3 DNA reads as TGTGCCAGCAGTGATCGGGGGGGGTCTAGCACAGATACGCAGTATTTT.

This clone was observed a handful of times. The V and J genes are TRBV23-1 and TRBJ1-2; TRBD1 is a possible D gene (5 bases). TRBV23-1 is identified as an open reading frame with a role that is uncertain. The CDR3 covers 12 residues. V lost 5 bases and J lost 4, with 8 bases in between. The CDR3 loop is CASSSRAYGYTF. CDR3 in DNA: TGCGCCAGCAGTTCCAGGGCCTATGGCTACACCTTC.

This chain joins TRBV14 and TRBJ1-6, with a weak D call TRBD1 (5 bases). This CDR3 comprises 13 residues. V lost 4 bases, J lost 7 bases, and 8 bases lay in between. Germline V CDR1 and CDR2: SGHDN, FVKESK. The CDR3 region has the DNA TGTGCCAGCAGCCCGGCAGGGAATTCACCCCTCCACTTT. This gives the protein CASSPAGNSPLHF.

The CDR3 DNA reads as TGTGCCAGCAGTTTTTCCGCCCGTCAGCGGGAGTTGAAGACCCAGTACTTC. Protein sequence: CASSFSARQRELKTQYF. J is TRBJ2-5 and V is TRBV27, with TRBD2 matching 8 bases. From germline, CDR1 is MNHEY and CDR2 SMNVEV (reference sequence). The CDR3 loop spans 17 amino acids. V shed 3 bases, J shed 6 bases, and the junction held 15 bases outside the gene matches.

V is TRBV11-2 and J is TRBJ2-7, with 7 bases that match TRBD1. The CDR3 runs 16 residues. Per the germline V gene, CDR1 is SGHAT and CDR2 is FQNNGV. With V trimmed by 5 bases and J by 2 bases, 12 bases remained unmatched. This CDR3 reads CASSALTGEGAYEQYF. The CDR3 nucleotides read TGTGCCAGCAGCGCCCTCACAGGGGAAGGGGCCTACGAGCAGTACTTC.

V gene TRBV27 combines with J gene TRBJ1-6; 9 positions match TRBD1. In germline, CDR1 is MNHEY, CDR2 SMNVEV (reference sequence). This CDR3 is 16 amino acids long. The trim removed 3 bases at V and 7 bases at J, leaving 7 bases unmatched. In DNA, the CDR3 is TGTGCCAGCAGTTTCCGCCGGGACAGGGTGAATTCACCCCTCCACTTT. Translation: CASSFRRDRVNSPLHF.

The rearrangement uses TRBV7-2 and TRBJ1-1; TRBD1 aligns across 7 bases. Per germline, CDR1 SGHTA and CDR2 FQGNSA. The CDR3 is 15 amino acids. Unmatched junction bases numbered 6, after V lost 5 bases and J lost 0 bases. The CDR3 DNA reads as TGTGCCAGCAGCCCGAAGGGGACAGTGAACACTGAAGCTTTCTTT. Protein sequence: CASSPKGTVNTEAFF.

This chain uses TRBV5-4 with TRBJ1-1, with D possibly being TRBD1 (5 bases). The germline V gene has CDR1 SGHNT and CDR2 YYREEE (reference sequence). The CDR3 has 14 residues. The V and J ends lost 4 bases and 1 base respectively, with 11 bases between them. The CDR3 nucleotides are TGTGCCAGCAGCGGACCAGGGCCGAACACTGAAGCTTTCTTT. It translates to CASSGPGPNTEAFF. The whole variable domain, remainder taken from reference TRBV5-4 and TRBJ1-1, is ETGVTQSPTHLIKTRGQQVTLRCSSQSGHNTVSWYQQALGQGPQFIFQYYREEENGRGNFPPRFSGLQFPNYSSELNVNALELDDSALYLCASSGPGPNTEAFFGQGTRLTVV.

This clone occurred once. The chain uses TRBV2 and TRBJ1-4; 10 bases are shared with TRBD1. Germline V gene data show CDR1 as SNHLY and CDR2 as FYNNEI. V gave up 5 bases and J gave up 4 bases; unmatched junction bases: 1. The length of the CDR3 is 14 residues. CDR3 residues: CASSWDRGNEKLFF. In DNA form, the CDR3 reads TGTGCCAGCAGTTGGGACAGGGGTAATGAAAAACTGTTTTTT.

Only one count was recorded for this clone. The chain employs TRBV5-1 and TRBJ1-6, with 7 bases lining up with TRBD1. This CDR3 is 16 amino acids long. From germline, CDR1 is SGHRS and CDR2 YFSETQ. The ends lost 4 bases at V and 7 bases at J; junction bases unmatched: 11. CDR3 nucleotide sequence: TGCGCCAGCAGCCAGAGTCCGGGACAGTTAAATTCACCCCTCCACTTT. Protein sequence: CASSQSPGQLNSPLHF.

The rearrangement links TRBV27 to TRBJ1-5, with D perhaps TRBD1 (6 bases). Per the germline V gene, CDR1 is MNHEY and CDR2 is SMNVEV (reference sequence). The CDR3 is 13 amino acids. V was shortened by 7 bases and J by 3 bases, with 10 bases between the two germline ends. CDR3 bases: TGTGCCAGCAAAGGACAGCTCAATCAGCCCCAGCATTTT. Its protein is CASKGQLNQPQHF.